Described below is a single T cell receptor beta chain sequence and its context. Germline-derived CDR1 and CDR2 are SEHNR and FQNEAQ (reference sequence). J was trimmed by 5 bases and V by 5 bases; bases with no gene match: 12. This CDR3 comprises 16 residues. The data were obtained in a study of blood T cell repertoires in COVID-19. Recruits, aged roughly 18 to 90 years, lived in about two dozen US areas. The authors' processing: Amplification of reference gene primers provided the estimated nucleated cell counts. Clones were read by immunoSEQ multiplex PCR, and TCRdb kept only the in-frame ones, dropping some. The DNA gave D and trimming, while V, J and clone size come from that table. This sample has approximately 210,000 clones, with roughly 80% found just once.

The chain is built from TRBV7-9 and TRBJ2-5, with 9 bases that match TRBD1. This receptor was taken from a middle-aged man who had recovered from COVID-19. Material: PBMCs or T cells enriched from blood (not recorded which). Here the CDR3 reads CASSPPLDRGQETQYF. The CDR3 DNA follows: TGTGCCAGCAGCCCCCCCCTGGACAGGGGACAGGAGACCCAGTACTTC.